The 24 T cell receptor beta chains below were found in one sample sequenced in a study of T cells expressing NK-cell markers. After re-calling the 5' RACE reads, TCRdb lists one entry per CDR3 protein, DNA absent. The table lists 300,000 to 500,000 distinct CDR3 sequences. Material for sequencing was blood T cells: a sorted CD56 or NKG2C T cell subset, CD4+ or CD8+ T cells, or bulk PBMC T cells (not recorded which). These receptors were taken from a woman aged 50 to 65 in good health.

The rearrangement uses TRBV14 and TRBJ2-1; TCRdb's D gene call, TRBD1, goes unchecked for lack of DNA. The CDR3 is 16 amino acids. Germline CDR1 is SGHDN and CDR2 is FVKESK. This CDR3 reads CASSQWTGEAYNEQFF.

This CDR3 is CASSYRQGWADTQYF. The chain couples TRBV6-5 to TRBJ2-3; the D gene TCRdb calls, TRBD1, cannot be checked with no DNA. CDR3 length equals 15 residues. Germline loops: CDR1 MNHEY, CDR2 SVGAGI.

The rearrangement uses TRBV7-9 and TRBJ2-2; TCRdb's assignment of TRBD1 cannot be checked, as there is no DNA. Germline V gene data show CDR1 as SEHNR and CDR2 as FQNEAQ (reference sequence). This CDR3 comprises 16 residues. The CDR3 sequence: CASSLERQMGTGELFF. Filled out from reference TRBV7-9 and TRBJ2-2, the complete variable domain reads DTGVSQNPRHKITKRGQNVTFRCDPISEHNRLYWYRQTLGQGPEFLTYFQNEAQLEKSRLLSDRFSAERPKGSFSTLEIQRTEQGDSAMYLCASSLERQMGTGELFFGEGSRLTVL.

The chain recombines TRBV11-2 with TRBJ2-1; with no DNA, the TCRdb D assignment of TRBD1 cannot be verified. The CDR3 runs 16 residues. Germline CDR1 SGHAT, CDR2 FQNNGV. CDR3 sequence reads: CASKKKGTGRYNEQFF.

This chain uses TRBV30 with TRBJ2-7; no DNA is available, so the TRBD1 call from TCRdb remains unchecked. The length of the CDR3 is 12 residues. Germline CDR1 is GTSNPN and CDR2 is SVGIG (reference sequence). The CDR3 loop reads CACIQGAHEQYF.

The genes are TRBV20-1 and TRBJ1-6; the D gene TCRdb calls, TRBD1, cannot be checked with no DNA. The germline gives CDR1 DFQATT, CDR2 SNEGSKA (reference sequence). This CDR3 is built from 17 residues. The CDR3 reads CSARDGDGSSYNSPLHF.

The chain has TRBV20-1 and TRBJ1-2; the D gene TCRdb calls, TRBD1, cannot be checked with no DNA. CDR1 DFQATT and CDR2 SNEGSKA come from the germline V gene (reference sequence). The CDR3 consists of 13 residues. The CDR3 here is CSAPPGTAYGYTF.

The rearrangement uses TRBV27 and TRBJ2-2. There are 13 residues in the CDR3. Germline loops: CDR1 MNHEY, CDR2 SMNVEV (reference sequence). The CDR3 loop is CASRFSGSGELFF.

The CDR3 sequence: CAISGNENEQFF. This chain uses TRBV10-3 with TRBJ2-1. CDR3 size: 12 residues. Looked up from germline, CDR1 is ENHRY and CDR2 is SYGVKD.

The chain carries TRBV20-1 and TRBJ1-2; the D gene TCRdb calls, TRBD1, cannot be checked with no DNA. The CDR3 is 12 residues long. CDR1 is DFQATT and CDR2 is SNEGSKA in the germline V gene (reference sequence). The CDR3 region is CSASTGKQGYTF.

This chain joins TRBV6-5 and TRBJ1-2; the D gene TCRdb calls, TRBD1, cannot be checked with no DNA. Germline CDR1 and CDR2: MNHEY and SVGAGI. CDR3 size: 14 residues. The CDR3 is CASRRDTRSTGYTF.

The genes are TRBV5-1 and TRBJ2-3; as DNA is missing, the TRBD2 call by TCRdb cannot be tested. Germline V gives CDR1 SGHRS, CDR2 YFSETQ. This CDR3 spans 14 amino acids. The CDR3 protein is CASSYTLGGHTQYF.

V usage is TRBV12-3 or TRBV12-4 and J usage is TRBJ1-5; TCRdb's D call of TRBD1 is untestable without DNA. The CDR3 runs to 15 residues. This CDR3 is CASSRGDRGNQPQHF.

V is TRBV6-5 and J is TRBJ1-1. CDR1 and CDR2 from the germline V gene are MNHEY and SVGAGI. The CDR3 loop spans 16 amino acids. CDR3 in amino acids: CASSKLVGGGGTEAFF.

The J gene is TRBJ2-7, the V gene TRBV6-5; lacking DNA, the TRBD2 call made by TCRdb goes unchecked. This CDR3 contains 17 residues. Germline loops: CDR1 MNHEY, CDR2 SVGAGI. CDR3 loop: CASSYDGTSGSSYEQYF.

The chain couples TRBV30 to TRBJ1-1. The CDR3 loop spans 13 amino acids. The germline gives CDR1 GTSNPN, CDR2 SVGIG (reference sequence). CDR3 sequence reads: CAWSEGGFTEAFF.

V gene TRBV24-1 combines with J gene TRBJ2-2; TCRdb calls TRBD2, which cannot be checked without DNA. This CDR3 spans 18 amino acids. Germline V CDR1 and CDR2: KGHDR, SFDVKD. CDR3 sequence: CATSVTGRLAENTGELFF.

J is TRBJ1-5 and V is TRBV27; absent DNA, TCRdb's TRBD1 call cannot be checked. Germline lookup yields CDR1 MNHEY and CDR2 SMNVEV (reference sequence). There are 16 residues in the CDR3. The CDR3 sequence: CASSRIGQGGNQPQHF.

This chain connects TRBV7-8 to TRBJ2-1; TCRdb's D gene call, TRBD2, goes unchecked for lack of DNA. The CDR3 spans 15 residues. Germline V gene sequence: CDR1 SGHVS, CDR2 FQNEAQ. The CDR3 sequence is CASSQASGRANEQFF.

The chain uses TRBV11-3 and TRBJ2-2; the TCRdb call, TRBD1, lacks DNA for checking. The CDR3 length is 15 residues. Germline CDR1 SGHNT, CDR2 YENEEA. The CDR3 sequence: CASSAGTQSAGELFF.

The chain is built from TRBV25-1 and TRBJ2-5; TCRdb's D call of TRBD1 is untestable without DNA. There are 15 residues in the CDR3. Germline assignment: CDR1 MGHDK and CDR2 SYGVNS. The CDR3 protein is CASRGAGRGGQTQYF.

The CDR3 loop reads CASSLMGLAGGSAYEQYF. The rearrangement links TRBV12-3 or TRBV12-4 to TRBJ2-7; TCRdb proposes TRBD2, but this gene call is untestable without DNA. The CDR3 is made up of 18 amino acids.

J is TRBJ1-5 and V is TRBV7-2. This CDR3 region has 13 residues. From germline, CDR1 is SGHTA and CDR2 FQGNSA. The CDR3 spells CASSYILNQPQHF.

V usage is TRBV25-1 and J usage is TRBJ2-3; absent DNA, TCRdb's TRBD2 call cannot be checked. CDR1 and CDR2 from the germline V gene are MGHDK and SYGVNS. The CDR3 extends over 18 amino acids. The CDR3 spells CASSEYKLAGGSTDTQYF.